The 26 T cell receptor beta chains below all came from one sample that was sequenced in a study of cytomegalovirus exposure and HLA in healthy donors. Repertoires were generated with immunoSEQ multiplex PCR, while TCRdb's copy carries only in-frame clones and drops some. The data contain about 110,000 clones, 90% to 97% of them seen just once; the ten biggest clones take up roughly 0.7%. The sample comprised PBMCs. These receptors were obtained from a woman aged 18 to 35 in good health and CMV-seronegative.

The V gene is TRBV29-1, the J gene TRBJ1-2, with a weak D call TRBD1 (6 bases). The CDR3 sequence is 12 residues long. The V gene's germline CDR1 is SQVTM and CDR2 ANQGSEA. V shed 0 bases and J shed 7 bases, with 9 bases lying between them. The CDR3 reads CSVEEQGSGYTF. The CDR3 nucleotides are TGCAGCGTTGAAGAACAGGGATCTGGCTACACCTTC.

CDR3 loop: CASSLPGSSQYF. The DNA of the CDR3 is TGTGCCAGCAGCCTACCCGGGTCCTCGCAGTATTTT. The gene calls are TRBV14 and TRBJ2-3, with no clear D. Germline CDR1 and CDR2: SGHDN and FVKESK. V gave up 4 bases and J gave up 10 bases, with 12 bases separating them. The CDR3 consists of 12 residues.

The chain joins TRBV28 to TRBJ2-1, with 16 nucleotides matching TRBD2. With 4 bases clipped from V and 9 bases from J, the junction kept 6 bases outside the gene matches. The CDR3 length is 16 residues. Germline-derived CDR1 and CDR2 are MDHEN and SYDVKM. As DNA, the CDR3 is TGTGCCAGCAGTTCGGGGACTAGCGGGGGGGATGGTGAGCAGTTCTTC. Translation gives CASSSGTSGGDGEQFF.

This rearrangement joins TRBV6-5 to TRBJ2-3; 8 bases fit TRBD2. The CDR3 has 15 amino acids. V shed 2 bases and J 4 bases; nucleotides not matched to a gene: 5. From germline, CDR1 is MNHEY and CDR2 SVGAGI. The CDR3 loop reads CASSYGGGSPDTQYF. The CDR3 DNA is TGTGCCAGCAGTTACGGCGGGGGGAGCCCAGATACGCAGTATTTT.

The CDR3 sequence: CASSPPEDRGYTEAFF. The CDR3 DNA reads TGTGCCAGCTCACCACCGGAGGACAGGGGGTACACTGAAGCTTTCTTT. The V gene is TRBV18, the J gene TRBJ1-1, with 10 bases aligning to TRBD1. This CDR3 contains 16 residues. Unmatched junction bases numbered 4, after V lost 0 bases and J lost 3 bases. The germline V gene encodes CDR1 KGHSH and CDR2 LQKENI.

V usage is TRBV4-2 and J usage is TRBJ2-5; 8 positions agree with TRBD2. The CDR3 spans 16 residues. Germline CDR1 reads LGHNA; CDR2 reads YNFKEQ. Unmatched junction bases numbered 9, after V lost 5 bases and J lost 1 base. CDR3 loop: CASSETTGGGQETQYF. CDR3 coding DNA: TGTGCCAGCAGCGAGACCACGGGGGGGGGCCAAGAGACCCAGTACTTC.

J is TRBJ1-6 and V is TRBV30; TRBD1 matches at 9 bases. CDR3 length: 15 residues. Germline V gives CDR1 GTSNPN, CDR2 SVGIG (reference sequence). The V gene end was trimmed by 0 bases and the J gene end by 10 bases; junction bases not matched to a gene: 7. The CDR3 sequence: CAWSVPGQGKSPLHF. The DNA of the CDR3 is TGTGCCTGGAGTGTACCGGGACAGGGAAAATCACCCCTCCACTTT. Together with reference TRBV30 and TRBJ1-6, the CDR3 gives the full variable domain: SQTIHQWPATLVQPVGSPLSLECTVEGTSNPNLYWYRQAAGRGLQLLFYSVGIGQISSEVPQNLSASRPQDRQFILSSKKLLLSDSGFYLCAWSVPGQGKSPLHFGNGTRLTVT.

The chain joins TRBV28 to TRBJ1-6, with TRBD1 as a possible D gene (5 bases). The CDR3 length is 15 residues. The V and J ends lost 4 bases and 3 bases respectively, with 10 bases between them. Germline loops: CDR1 MDHEN, CDR2 SYDVKM. The CDR3, as DNA: TGTGCCAGCAGTTCGACGACAGACTATAATTCACCCCTCCACTTT. It specifies CASSSTTDYNSPLHF.

This chain links TRBV13 with TRBJ2-3; 9 bases agree with TRBD2. V lost 5 bases, J lost 0 bases, and 6 bases stayed unmatched. The CDR3 is made up of 16 amino acids. Germline CDR1 is PRHDT and CDR2 is FYEKMQ (reference sequence). CDR3 loop: CASSLSGGASTDTQYF. The CDR3 region has the DNA TGTGCCAGCAGCCTTAGCGGGGGAGCTAGCACAGATACGCAGTATTTT.

V and J are TRBV5-1 and TRBJ2-7, with 8 bases identical to TRBD2. CDR3 length equals 15 residues. Germline V gene data show CDR1 as SGHRS and CDR2 as YFSETQ. V lost 0 bases and J lost 12; bases outside the gene matches: 14. The CDR3 DNA is TGCGCCAGCAGCTTGGGCGGGGGGAAGAAGGGGGTGCTGTACTTC. Its protein is CASSLGGGKKGVLYF.

The V call is TRBV11-2, the J call TRBJ2-3; D is unclear. Germline CDR1 is SGHAT and CDR2 is FQNNGV. This CDR3 is built from 13 residues. V was clipped by 0 bases and J by 5 bases, with 6 bases between them. The CDR3 bases are TGTGCCAGCAGCTTAGATCTTCTAGATACGCAGTATTTT. The encoded protein is CASSLDLLDTQYF.

The rearrangement uses TRBV30 and TRBJ1-5, with TRBD1 identical over 7 bases. The germline V gene has CDR1 GTSNPN and CDR2 SVGIG (reference sequence). Germline trimming cut 1 base from V and 6 bases from J; bases unmatched to any gene: 3. This CDR3 contains 13 residues. The CDR3 sequence is CAWSESGGQPQHF. CDR3 bases: TGTGCCTGGAGTGAGTCAGGGGGTCAGCCCCAGCATTTT.

The chain couples TRBV5-5 to TRBJ2-7; 8 bases match TRBD2. Trimming at V came to 0 bases and at J to 3 bases, leaving 20 bases not matched to a gene. The CDR3 covers 20 residues. The germline V gene encodes CDR1 SGHKS and CDR2 YYEKEE (reference sequence). CDR3 nucleotides: TGTGCCAGCAGCTTGGTCCAAAAGAAGGGCCTAGCGGGCAGCTTCTACGAGCAGTACTTC. Translation gives CASSLVQKKGLAGSFYEQYF.

The rearrangement links TRBV5-6 to TRBJ2-5; 8 positions agree with TRBD2. Trimming took 4 bases from V and 4 from J; bases not matched to a gene: 9. Germline V gives CDR1 SGHDT, CDR2 YYEEEE. This CDR3 has 15 residues. The CDR3 sequence: CASSPIGRGAETQYF. The CDR3 coding sequence is TGTGCCAGCAGCCCGATAGGGCGGGGGGCAGAGACCCAGTACTTC.

Written as DNA, the CDR3 is TGCGCCAGCAGCCAAGATCTTGAGCAGCCCCAGCATTTT. Its translation: CASSQDLEQPQHF. The chain links TRBV4-3 to TRBJ1-5; D ambiguous. Trimming pared 0 bases from V and 7 bases from J, leaving 7 bases between. CDR3 length: 13 residues. Germline assignment: CDR1 LGHNA and CDR2 YSLEER.

This clone occurred once. The chain employs TRBV4-1 and TRBJ2-1; maybe TRBD1 (6 bases). Trimming stripped 2 bases from V and 8 bases from J, with 10 bases between. CDR1 and CDR2 from the germline V gene are MGHRA and YSYEKL. The CDR3 loop spans 13 amino acids. The CDR3 reads CASSQQQGDEQFF. The CDR3 DNA is TGCGCCAGCAGCCAACAACAGGGTGATGAGCAGTTCTTC.

The chain employs TRBV6-1 and TRBJ1-4, with D perhaps TRBD1 (6 bases). The germline CDR1 and CDR2 sequences are MNHNS and SASEGT. V was trimmed by 3 bases and J by 6 bases, leaving 17 bases between them. This CDR3 has 16 residues. The CDR3 DNA sequence: TGTGCCAGCAGTGACCTCAACAGGGTCGGGGATGAAAAACTGTTTTTT. It specifies CASSDLNRVGDEKLFF.

This chain joins TRBV6-5 and TRBJ2-7, with D possibly being TRBD2 (6 bases). Germline CDR1 and CDR2: MNHEY and SVGAGI. The V end was cut by 4 bases, the J end by 0 bases, with 13 bases between. The CDR3 totals 15 residues. CDR3 protein: CASSSGTPSSYEQYF. The CDR3 DNA is TGTGCCAGCAGTTCCGGGACTCCTAGCTCCTACGAGCAGTACTTC.

The V call is TRBV4-3, the J call TRBJ1-3; D remains ambiguous. V was cut by 0 bases and J by 0 bases, with 9 bases left in between. This CDR3 has 16 amino acids. Germline loops: CDR1 LGHNA, CDR2 YSLEER. This CDR3 reads CASSQDLLSSGNTIYF. DNA of the CDR3: TGCGCCAGCAGCCAAGATCTATTGAGCTCTGGAAACACCATATATTTT.

This chain connects TRBV2 to TRBJ2-7; the match to TRBD1 covers 7 bases. CDR3 length: 15 residues. V shed 6 bases and J 1 base; nucleotides not matched to a gene: 9. CDR1 and CDR2 (germline): SNHLY, FYNNEI. Here the CDR3 reads CASRAEQGQSYEQYF. The CDR3 region has the DNA TGTGCCAGCAGGGCGGAACAGGGGCAATCCTACGAGCAGTACTTC. Based on the CDR3 plus reference TRBV2 and TRBJ2-7, the full variable domain is EPEVTQTPSHQVTQMGQEVILRCVPISNHLYFYWYRQILGQKVEFLVSFYNNEISEKSEIFDDQFSVERPDGSNFTLKIRSTKLEDSAMYFCASRAEQGQSYEQYFGPGTRLTVT.

The DNA of the CDR3 is TGTGCCAGCAGCCCCCCGGGAGGGTTAAAACTGTTTTTT. Protein product: CASSPPGGLKLFF. The chain carries TRBV9 and TRBJ1-4; D unclear. The CDR3 is 13 residues long. CDR1 is SGDLS and CDR2 is YYNGEE in the germline V gene. Trimming pared 4 bases from V and 10 bases from J, leaving 14 bases between.

V is TRBV27 and J is TRBJ2-7, with 7 positions matching TRBD2. CDR3 length: 15 residues. V trimming: 6 bases; J trimming: 0 bases; junction bases outside the gene matches: 8. Germline CDR1 reads MNHEY; CDR2 reads SMNVEV (reference sequence). CDR3 DNA: TGTGCCAGCAGCTACCGAGCGGGGTTCTCCTACGAGCAGTACTTC. Its translation is CASSYRAGFSYEQYF.

The V and J genes are TRBV19 and TRBJ2-5; maybe TRBD2 (5 bases). With 3 bases removed from V and 1 base from J, the gap between germline ends came to 18 bases. This CDR3 is built from 17 residues. Germline V gives CDR1 LNHDA, CDR2 SQIVND (reference sequence). For the CDR3, the DNA is TGTGCCAGTAGTATCCCCCGGACTGGGCGGAGCCAAGAGACCCAGTACTTC. Protein sequence: CASSIPRTGRSQETQYF.

The chain couples TRBV19 to TRBJ2-2; no clear D. The germline V gene encodes CDR1 LNHDA and CDR2 SQIVND (reference sequence). V was pared by 9 bases and J by 0 bases, with 17 bases between. There are 16 residues in the CDR3. Here the CDR3 DNA reads TGTGCCAGCCAGTACCGTTCGACTTCGAACACCGGGGAGCTGTTTTTT. Protein product: CASQYRSTSNTGELFF.

The rearrangement links TRBV4-3 to TRBJ2-3; 10 positions agree with TRBD2. Germline CDR1 is LGHNA and CDR2 is YSLEER. The CDR3 totals 17 residues. V lost 2 bases, J lost 2 bases, and 7 bases stayed unmatched. DNA of the CDR3: TGCGCCAGCAGCCAAAATCTAGCGGGGGCCCACACAGATACGCAGTATTTT. Its protein product is CASSQNLAGAHTDTQYF.

This sequence joins TRBV10-3 and TRBJ2-1; 9 bases are shared with TRBD2. Germline CDR1 and CDR2: ENHRY and SYGVKD. This CDR3 spans 13 amino acids. V shed 6 bases, J shed 8 bases, and the junction held 5 bases outside the gene matches. The CDR3: CAIRAGGPDEQFF. The CDR3 DNA sequence: TGTGCCATCAGGGCGGGGGGGCCCGATGAGCAGTTCTTC.